Listed here are 28 T cell receptor beta chains from one sample, sequenced in a study of beta chain features in type 1 diabetes. Study outcomes and limitations: Within each of all four CD4+ subsets, Type 1 diabetes patients had TCRB CDR3s that were moderately but significantly shorter.

All of the isolated RNA was reverse transcribed, so expressed TCRB transcripts were sequenced. Produced via immunoSEQ multiplex PCR; TCRdb's table is partial and in-frame only. This table has approximately 150,000 clones, roughly 60% appearing once. These receptors lack a known antigen. Specimen: naive CD4+ T cells from blood. These receptor sequences come from a man aged 25 to 40 with type 1 diabetes.

About this clone: The sample contains more than one DNA sequence encoding this CDR3. CDR3 DNA: TGCAGTGCTCATCGGGGCTACGAGCAGTACTTC. As protein: CSAHRGYEQYF. The chain joins TRBV20-1 to TRBJ2-7, with D tentatively TRBD2 (5 bases). This CDR3 region has 11 residues. Between the trimmed V and J ends, which lost 5 bases and 3 bases, there was a span of 8 bases. Germline CDR1 DFQATT, CDR2 SNEGSKA (reference sequence).

This chain uses TRBV5-1 with TRBJ2-1, with D perhaps matching TRBD2 (5 bases). The germline V gene has CDR1 SGHRS and CDR2 YFSETQ. The CDR3 spans 16 residues. V lost 3 bases to trimming and J lost 5 bases, with 18 bases between them. The CDR3: CASSSGVDPFDNEQFF. The CDR3 nucleotides read TGCGCCAGCAGCTCCGGGGTAGACCCCTTCGACAATGAGCAGTTCTTC.

The CDR3 protein is CASSEIPERNTIYF. The CDR3 coding sequence is TGTGCCAGCAGTGAAATACCTGAGAGGAACACCATATATTTT. The genes are TRBV25-1 and TRBJ1-3, with D unresolved. Germline V gene data show CDR1 as MGHDK and CDR2 as SYGVNS. The CDR3 has 14 residues. Trimming pared 2 bases from V and 7 bases from J, leaving 12 bases between.

The chain recombines TRBV4-1 with TRBJ2-5; 7 bases fit TRBD1. The ends lost 0 bases at V and 5 bases at J; junction bases unmatched: 3. CDR1 and CDR2 from the germline V gene are MGHRA and YSYEKL. The CDR3 covers 14 residues. CDR3 in DNA: TGCGCCAGCAGCCAAGAGAGACAGGGTGAGACCCAGTACTTC. Translation gives CASSQERQGETQYF.

V is TRBV7-2 and J is TRBJ2-7; D not resolved. This CDR3 region has 16 residues. Germline V gene sequence: CDR1 SGHTA, CDR2 FQGNSA. Trimming took off 1 base at V and 5 bases at J, with 18 bases between the two ends. As DNA, the CDR3 is TGTGCCAGCAGCTTAGTCAATGCTCAGCTTGGGAACGAGCAGTACTTC. It codes for CASSLVNAQLGNEQYF.

This chain uses TRBV18 with TRBJ2-5; 9 positions agree with TRBD2. CDR3 length equals 16 residues. Germline V gene lookup returns CDR1 KGHSH and CDR2 LQKENI. V dropped 1 base and J dropped 4; count of bases not matched to a gene: 7. CDR3 sequence reads: CASSPQAGGLGETQYF. The CDR3 DNA is TGTGCCAGCTCACCACAAGCGGGGGGCCTTGGAGAGACCCAGTACTTC.

The genes are TRBV29-1 and TRBJ2-7, with 9 bases that match TRBD1. Trimming removed 5 bases from V and 5 bases from J; junction bases left unmatched: 4. Germline CDR1 and CDR2: SQVTM and ANQGSEA. This CDR3 region has 12 residues. Here the CDR3 reads CSVLGQGHEQYF. CDR3 DNA: TGCAGCGTTTTGGGACAGGGCCACGAGCAGTACTTC.

This sequence joins TRBV29-1 and TRBJ1-1; D perhaps matches TRBD1 (6 bases). This CDR3 has 14 residues. The germline V gene encodes CDR1 SQVTM and CDR2 ANQGSEA. V was cut by 4 bases and J by 4 bases, with 16 bases left in between. CDR3 protein: CSVALDSWGTEAFF. CDR3 in DNA: TGCAGCGTTGCGCTGGACAGTTGGGGCACTGAAGCTTTCTTT.

Only a few counts were recorded for this clone. V is TRBV29-1 and J is TRBJ2-5; no definite D call. The V end was cut by 6 bases, the J end by 1 base, with 9 bases between. Germline loops: CDR1 SQVTM, CDR2 ANQGSEA. This CDR3 spans 12 amino acids. The CDR3 spells CSVQVPQETQYF. The CDR3 coding sequence is TGCAGCGTCCAGGTCCCCCAAGAGACCCAGTACTTC.

V is TRBV5-1 and J is TRBJ1-4; D remains ambiguous. CDR3 length: 13 amino acids. Deletions cut 4 bases from V and 12 bases from J, with 16 bases between. Per germline, CDR1 SGHRS and CDR2 YFSETQ. CDR3 nucleotides: TGCGCCAGCAGCACGGACTACATCGAGGAACTGTTTTTT. As protein: CASSTDYIEELFF.

The V and J genes are TRBV29-1 and TRBJ1-5; D gene unclear. The CDR3 has 12 amino acids. Trimming left V 2 bases short and J 5 bases short, with 7 bases between. Germline assignment: CDR1 SQVTM and CDR2 ANQGSEA. The CDR3 nucleotides read TGCAGCGTTGAAAGTTCAGATCAGCCCCAGCATTTT. Amino acids: CSVESSDQPQHF.

V is TRBV29-1 and J is TRBJ1-1; weak D call: TRBD1 (6 bases). This CDR3 has 14 residues. V lost 6 bases and J 8 bases, leaving 22 bases between the germline ends. The germline CDR1 and CDR2 sequences are SQVTM and ANQGSEA. CDR3 sequence reads: CSVTEGHNFREAFF. The DNA for the CDR3 is TGCAGCGTGACCGAGGGACATAATTTTAGGGAAGCTTTCTTT.

This clone was observed a few times. The genes are TRBV29-1 and TRBJ2-7, with 9 bases aligning to TRBD1. The J segment lost 4 bases and the V segment lost 4 bases, leaving 8 bases of the junction unmatched. CDR3 length: 14 residues. CDR1 is SQVTM and CDR2 is ANQGSEA in the germline V gene. The CDR3 reads CSVGAGTGHYEQYF. CDR3 nucleotide sequence: TGCAGCGTTGGAGCCGGGACAGGGCATTACGAGCAGTACTTC.

In its sample, this clone was seen once. The chain combines TRBV5-6 with TRBJ1-1; D is ambiguous. Trimming stripped 0 bases from V and 9 bases from J, with 6 bases between. The length of the CDR3 is 11 residues. CDR1 and CDR2 (germline): SGHDT, YYEEEE. For the CDR3, the DNA is TGTGCCAGCAGCTTGGAACATCAAGCTTTCTTT. Translated, it gives CASSLEHQAFF.

This chain joins TRBV7-9 and TRBJ2-3, with D perhaps TRBD1 or TRBD2 (5 bases each). V lost 3 bases and J 14 bases, leaving 15 bases between the germline ends. CDR1 and CDR2 from the germline V gene are SEHNR and FQNEAQ (reference sequence). The CDR3 extends over 12 amino acids. CDR3 region: CASSFERSGRYF. The CDR3 nucleotides are TGTGCCAGCAGCTTCGAACGGTCAGGGAGGTATTTT.

The chain joins TRBV18 to TRBJ2-5; the D gene is possibly TRBD2 (6 bases). Trimming left V 2 bases short and J 4 bases short, with 11 bases between. CDR1 KGHSH and CDR2 LQKENI come from the germline V gene. The CDR3 spans 14 residues. CDR3 sequence: CASSPVGGRETQYF. The CDR3 DNA reads as TGTGCCAGCTCACCAGTCGGGGGTAGAGAGACCCAGTACTTC.

This clone was picked up a small number of times. The rearrangement uses TRBV5-1 and TRBJ2-7; TRBD1 might be the D (6 bases). V gave up 0 bases and J gave up 4 bases, with 11 bases separating them. This CDR3 spans 14 amino acids. CDR1 is SGHRS and CDR2 is YFSETQ in the germline V gene. CDR3 residues: CASSLDREEYEQYF. The DNA of the CDR3 is TGCGCCAGCAGCTTGGACAGGGAAGAATACGAGCAGTACTTC.

The J gene is TRBJ2-1, the V gene TRBV9; the D gene is possibly TRBD2 (5 bases). This CDR3 comprises 13 residues. Trimming stripped 0 bases from V and 8 bases from J, with 9 bases between. In germline, CDR1 is SGDLS, CDR2 YYNGEE. The CDR3 DNA reads TGTGCCAGCAGCGTAGATGGCGGGCATGAGCAGTTCTTC. It specifies CASSVDGGHEQFF.

This rearrangement joins TRBV7-2 to TRBJ2-7, with D hard to call. V dropped 5 bases and J dropped 2 bases, with 10 bases sitting between them. The CDR3 spans 13 residues. The germline CDR1 and CDR2 sequences are SGHTA and FQGNSA. The chain's CDR3 is CASSPSRAYEQYF. The CDR3 DNA sequence: TGTGCCAGCAGCCCTAGTAGGGCCTACGAGCAGTACTTC.

The chain joins TRBV10-1 to TRBJ2-5; no clear D. This CDR3 region has 14 residues. The V end was cut by 4 bases, the J end by 5 bases, with 14 bases between. Germline V gene data show CDR1 as WNHNN and CDR2 as SYGVQD (reference sequence). The CDR3: CASSVRQRGETQYF. In DNA, the CDR3 is TGCGCCAGCAGTGTCAGGCAGCGTGGGGAGACCCAGTACTTC.

V and J are TRBV30 and TRBJ1-1, with D unclear. In germline, CDR1 is GTSNPN, CDR2 SVGIG (reference sequence). There are 13 residues in the CDR3. V dropped 0 bases and J dropped 5 bases, with 10 bases sitting between them. The CDR3 reads CAWSVSGRTEAFF. Written as DNA, the CDR3 is TGTGCCTGGAGTGTATCTGGGAGAACTGAAGCTTTCTTT.

In its sample, this clone was seen a few times. The rearrangement links TRBV30 to TRBJ1-1; D is uncertain. Looked up from germline, CDR1 is GTSNPN and CDR2 is SVGIG (reference sequence). This CDR3 contains 14 residues. The V and J ends lost 7 bases and 3 bases respectively, with 18 bases between them. CDR3 sequence: CASRGDPLHTEAFF. CDR3 DNA sequence: TGTGCCTCCCGGGGAGACCCCTTACACACTGAAGCTTTCTTT.

This sequence joins TRBV29-1 and TRBJ1-1, with D unresolved. This CDR3 region has 13 residues. V was clipped by 8 bases and J by 3 bases, with 16 bases between them. From germline, CDR1 is SQVTM and CDR2 ANQGSEA. In DNA, the CDR3 is TGCAGCCTTCGCCAGAATCTAGACACTGAAGCTTTCTTT. Its protein product is CSLRQNLDTEAFF.

The chain couples TRBV30 to TRBJ2-4, with D possibly being TRBD1 (5 bases). The CDR3 is 17 residues long. Germline values: CDR1 GTSNPN, CDR2 SVGIG (reference sequence). V gave up 2 bases and J gave up 3 bases, with 20 bases separating them. The CDR3: CAWSRFTGLGDKNIQYF. The CDR3 nucleotides read TGTGCCTGGAGTCGGTTCACAGGCCTAGGGGACAAAAACATTCAGTACTTC.

The chain employs TRBV25-1 and TRBJ2-6, with D possibly matching TRBD1 (6 bases). Germline loops: CDR1 MGHDK, CDR2 SYGVNS. The V and J ends lost 5 bases and 3 bases respectively, with 17 bases between them. The CDR3 runs 17 residues. This CDR3 reads CASSHLDRIHGANVLTF. The CDR3 DNA sequence: TGTGCCAGCAGTCACCTTGACAGGATCCATGGGGCCAACGTCCTGACTTTC.

V and J are TRBV27 and TRBJ2-6; possible D gene TRBD2, 5 bases. This CDR3 is 16 amino acids long. V was cut by 4 bases and J by 2 bases, with 12 bases left in between. Germline CDR1 MNHEY, CDR2 SMNVEV (reference sequence). CDR3 loop: CASSSVRGAGANVLTF. The CDR3 DNA reads TGTGCCAGCAGTTCCGTCCGGGGAGCTGGGGCCAACGTCCTGACTTTC. The full variable domain, with the rest looked up from reference TRBV27 and TRBJ2-6, is EAQVTQNPRYLITVTGKKLTVTCSQNMNHEYMSWYRQDPGLGLRQIYYSMNVEVTDKGDVPEGYKVSRKEKRNFPLILESPSPNQTSLYFCASSSVRGAGANVLTFGAGSRLTVL.

The chain links TRBV18 to TRBJ2-3, with 8 positions matching TRBD1. This CDR3 has 13 amino acids. CDR1 KGHSH and CDR2 LQKENI come from the germline V gene. Germline trimming cut 6 bases from V and 6 bases from J; bases unmatched to any gene: 5. The CDR3 DNA follows: TGTGCCAGCTCCCAGACAGGGGCCGATACGCAGTATTTT. Encoded protein: CASSQTGADTQYF.

This clone appeared a few times. The CDR3 DNA reads TGTGCCAGCAGCCTGGACAGGGTTTCACCCCTCCACTTT. Amino acids: CASSLDRVSPLHF. The chain has TRBV28 and TRBJ1-6, with 8 bases lining up with TRBD1. Germline trimming cut 6 bases from V and 9 bases from J; bases unmatched to any gene: 4. This CDR3 has 13 residues. In germline, CDR1 is MDHEN, CDR2 SYDVKM.